The subject of this entry is one T cell receptor beta chain. This clonotype was counted only a few times. The antigen this receptor binds is unknown. Base quality data are lacking; no much larger clone is found one base away. Ophthalmopathy patients had moderately to severely active disease, with a Clinical Activity Score of 3 or more, a NOSPECS grade of 4 or more, and a disease duration of less than 3 months. Exclusion was applied to patients with uncontrolled infections, other autoimmune diseases, pregnancy or lactation. Diagnoses relied on clinical symptoms, serum thyroxine and TRAb, thyroid ultrasound and orbital computed tomography. PBMCs were isolated from 10 ml of fresh peripheral blood by Ficoll-Paque density gradient centrifugation. Trizol reagent was used to extract total RNA, and RNA quality was then checked on an Agilent 2100 Bioanalyzer. TCR beta CDR3 regions were amplified from RNA transcripts. A first-round RT-PCR of the TCR CDR3 used the HTBI primer set with the Qiagen OneStep RT-PCR kit. The libraries were constructed in a second round of multiplex PCR and then size-selected and purified. Libraries were sequenced paired-end with 100 bp reads on an Illumina HiSeq2000. The paper's processing steps were these. SOAPnuke was used to process the raw data, throwing out any read that contained adapters or uncalled bases, had a mean Phred below 15, or lacked an exact constant-primer or identifier match. COPE v1.2.5 was used to merge the high-quality paired reads, and each unique nucleotide sequence was defined as a clonotype. Clonotypes were aligned to IMGT TRBV, TRBD and TRBJ reference segments using MiTCR v1.1. Analysis was restricted to V-J combinations with a frequency above 0.0001, which covered approximately 99% of repertoires. A TCS score was defined as the ratio between F50 (clonal expansion) and ExV (chaos), using BLOSUM62-based TCRdist between CDR3 peptides within each V-J. Welch's t-statistics and random forest reduced 500 to 650 V-J features to 13, which were used in a naive Bayes classifier (R e1071). TCRdb redid the processing of the public reads, applying fastp at Q25 and MiXCR, and retained in-frame beta chains. CDR3 protein duplicates are merged, each entry listing the most common genes and DNA. These V and J calls derive from TCRdb rather than the authors' analysis. This sample gives 300,000 to 400,000 distinct CDR3 sequences in total; 15% to 20% of them show up just once. Around two fifths of the sample lies in the top ten.

This entry comes from a study of T cells in Graves' hyperthyroidism and ophthalmopathy (dated by TCRdb to about 2019). In terms of the full investigation: Peripheral blood samples were taken at initial diagnosis, before any treatment was given. To identify distinguishing TCR V-J signatures, a discovery cohort of around 98 patients was used, comprising approximately 40 with Graves' ophthalmopathy and around 60 with stable Graves' hyperthyroidism. Prospective prediction of ophthalmopathy was tested in an independent validation cohort consisting of some 20 hyperthyroidism patients and approximately 16 patients who later progressed to ophthalmopathy. For training and testing, the approximately 92 patients in the discovery cohort were randomly divided in a 7:3 ratio. In addition, the study compared T-cell repertoires in thyroid tissue and in blood from five or six Graves' hyperthyroidism patients. Following sampling, methimazole starting at 30 mg daily was given to hyperthyroidism patients, and high-dose intravenous methylprednisolone was given to ophthalmopathy patients. TCR Vbeta CDR3 sequencing of 135 peripheral blood samples (about 45 ophthalmopathy, under 80 hyperthyroidism and about 17 progressor patients) is reported in the paper.

What the work shows at the level of the full study, not this receptor alone: In validation, the model predicted progression to ophthalmopathy with roughly 70% sensitivity and about 73% specificity, a median of around six months before onset. Most expanded thyroid clonotypes (frequency above 0.001) were also found in blood, which suggests that blood repertoires may mirror thyroid immune responses. Sample size was not statistically predetermined, and investigators were not blinded to group allocation. A 13 V-J signature model separated ophthalmopathy from stable hyperthyroidism, with about 90% sensitivity and around 84% specificity in cross-validation and 80%/75% in testing.

From a lookup of the germline V gene, CDR1 and CDR2 are MGHRA and YSYEKL. Inclusive of the bounding cysteine and phenylalanine, the CDR3 is 17 residues long. The read is trimmed to its CDR3 DNA, 51 bases read in frame from base 1. The V end loses 0 bases and the J end loses 2 bases, and a stretch of 13 bases separates them. The TCR comes from a man in his late teens or twenties with Graves' ophthalmopathy. Sequenced material: blood. The rearrangement joined TRBV4-1 to TRBJ1-4; no D segment can be confidently identified. The CDR3 region has the sequence CASSQDGQLGTNEKLFF. The DNA sequence is as follows: TGCGCCAGCAGCCAAGATGGGCAGTTAGGGACTAATGAAAAACTGTTTTTT.